The rows below give T cell receptor beta chains drawn from one sample of a study of T cells in Graves' hyperthyroidism and ophthalmopathy. Using its own MiXCR run on the multiplex PCR reads, TCRdb lists one record per CDR3 protein. This table has about 600,000 distinct CDR3 sequences, approximately 16% appearing once. The sequencing input was blood. The receptors here all came from a woman between 40 and 55 years old with Graves' ophthalmopathy. CDR3s include the opening cysteine and the closing phenylalanine or tryptophan. A D gene is named only where the DNA matches it firmly. Part of the rows lack a size; the others show once, few, many or a class for expanded clones.

clone_size | j_call | d_call | v_call | cdr3_nt | cdr3_aa
- | TRBJ1-1 | - | TRBV20-1 | TGCAGTGCAGCCTGGGGAGGCATGAACACTGAAGCTTTCTTT | CSAAWGGMNTEAFF
- | TRBJ1-4 | - | TRBV29-1 | TGCAGCGTTCTCACCGGGGGTTCGCTATGGGGAAAACTGTTTTTT | CSVLTGGSLWGKLFF
few | TRBJ2-1 | - | TRBV7-9 | TGTGCCAGCAGCTTAGTTGCGCATCTCAGGCTCAATGAGCAGTTCTTC | CASSLVAHLRLNEQFF
few | TRBJ2-1 | TRBD2 | TRBV6-1 | TGTGCCAGCAATAGAGCGGGAGTCGCCTCCTACAATGAGCAGTTCTTC | CASNRAGVASYNEQFF
many | TRBJ2-1 | TRBD2 | TRBV18 | TGTGCCAGCTCACCACCCAGCGGGGTCTACAATGAGCAGTTCTTC | CASSPPSGVYNEQFF
many | TRBJ2-3 | TRBD2 | TRBV7-9 | TGTGCCAGCAGCCAGGGACTAGCGGGATTGGCAGATACGCAGTATTTT | CASSQGLAGLADTQYF
many | TRBJ1-2 | - | TRBV7-9 | TGTGCCAGCAGCACCGGAGGGAGCGACTATGGCTACACCTTC | CASSTGGSDYGYTF
many | TRBJ2-1 | TRBD2 | TRBV2 | TGTGCCAGCAGTGGGACTAGCGGGATGGGGCAGTTCTTC | CASSGTSGMGQFF
many | TRBJ2-2 | - | TRBV10-1 | TGCGCCAGCAGTGACGGCAGGTCGGACGCCGGGGAGCTGTTTTTT | CASSDGRSDAGELFF
many | TRBJ1-1 | - | TRBV7-9 | TGTGCCAGCAGCTTAGCGGAAGGGGACGCTTTCTTT | CASSLAEGDAFF
many | TRBJ1-1 | - | TRBV7-2 | TGTGCCAGCAGCTATTTCAGGGGAAGAGGGCTCGTGAACACTGAAGCTTTCTTT | CASSYFRGRGLVNTEAFF
many | TRBJ2-7 | - | TRBV2 | TGTGCCAGCAGCAACTACGAGCAGTACTTC | CASSNYEQYF
many | TRBJ1-1 | - | TRBV6-1 | TGTGCCAGCAGTGATCCCGACAGGTTGAACACTGAAGCTTTCTTT | CASSDPDRLNTEAFF
few | TRBJ1-5 | - | TRBV4-1 | TGCGCCAGCAGCCAAGAACTAGGGGAGGAGAATCAGCCCCAGCATTTT | CASSQELGEENQPQHF
many | TRBJ1-1 | - | TRBV2 | TGTGCCAGCAGAACAGGGTTGGACACTGAAGCTTTCTTT | CASRTGLDTEAFF
- | TRBJ1-5 | TRBD1 | TRBV6-1 | TGTGCCAGCAGGGGGACAGGGGCGACCGGGCAGCCCCAGCATTTT | CASRGTGATGQPQHF
- | TRBJ2-2 | - | TRBV14 | TGTGCCAGCAGCCAACTCCAATATGGGAACACCGGGGAGCTGTTTTTT | CASSQLQYGNTGELFF
few | TRBJ2-3 | - | TRBV15 | TGTGCCACCAGCAGAGGGCGGATGAGCACAGATACGCAGTATTTT | CATSRGRMSTDTQYF
few | TRBJ2-1 | - | TRBV5-1 | TGCGCCAGCAGCTTTGCTGGGTTCGATGAGCAGTTCTTC | CASSFAGFDEQFF
- | TRBJ2-1 | TRBD2 | TRBV6-4 | TGTGCCAGCAGTGACTCGGAAGCGGGGGGGCCGCATGAGCAGTTCTTC | CASSDSEAGGPHEQFF
- | TRBJ2-1 | TRBD2 | TRBV20-1 | TGCAGTGCTAGTAGAAGCGGGAGGGCTCGTGGGAATGAGCAGTTCTTC | CSASRSGRARGNEQFF
few | TRBJ1-1 | TRBD1 | TRBV12-5 | TGTGCTAGTGGCCAAAGTTTCACAGGGGCGATTTTCTTT | CASGQSFTGAIFF
- | TRBJ2-1 | TRBD2 | TRBV6-2/TRBV6-3 | TGTGCCAGCAGTTACCCTTCTGGGCTAGCGGGAGGAAATGAGCAGTTCTTC | CASSYPSGLAGGNEQFF
- | TRBJ2-3 | - | TRBV2 | TGTGCCAGCAGTCGACCAAAGTTCCTCCGGGGGGATACGCAGTATTTT | CASSRPKFLRGDTQYF
many | TRBJ1-1 | - | TRBV18 | TGTGCCAGCTCACCACCGTCAGCCGGGAACACTGAAGCTTTCTTT | CASSPPSAGNTEAFF
few | TRBJ2-2 | TRBD1 | TRBV20-1 | TGCAGTGCCAGGGCCGCGACAGGGTTCGGGGAGCTGTTTTTT | CSARAATGFGELFF
many | TRBJ2-3 | - | TRBV7-2 | TGTGCCAGCAGCCGACTTGGGGGGCCCGCTGCGACAGATACGCAGTATTTT | CASSRLGGPAATDTQYF
many | TRBJ1-2 | - | TRBV3-1 | TGTGCCAGCAGCCAAAGCCAGCATTCCTATGGCTACACCTTC | CASSQSQHSYGYTF
- | TRBJ2-1 | - | TRBV6-2/TRBV6-3 | TGTGCCAGCACTTGGCGGGGTCGCACCTACAATGAGCAGTTCTTC | CASTWRGRTYNEQFF
- | TRBJ1-1 | - | TRBV18 | TGTGCCAGCTCACCCATACAGGGTTGGGAGACTGAAGCTTTCTTT | CASSPIQGWETEAFF
once | TRBJ1-4 | TRBD1 | TRBV19 | TGTGCCAGTAGCCAGACAGGGGAAAATGAAAAACTGTTTTTT | CASSQTGENEKLFF
many | TRBJ2-6 | - | TRBV7-8 | TGTGCCAGCAGCTTTACACGGACAGCTTCTGGGGCCAACGTCCTGACTTTC | CASSFTRTASGANVLTF
many | TRBJ2-5 | - | TRBV11-2 | TGTGCCAGCAGCGGTAGAAGCGCGTCTGGAGAGACCCAGTACTTC | CASSGRSASGETQYF
many | TRBJ1-2 | - | TRBV3-1 | TGTGCCAGCAGCCAAGGCGGTTTGCGGGGCTACACCTTC | CASSQGGLRGYTF
many | TRBJ2-5 | TRBD2 | TRBV29-1 | TGCAGCGTAGAACTAGCGGCCCGTGATGAGACCCAGTACTTC | CSVELAARDETQYF
few | TRBJ2-3 | TRBD1 | TRBV20-1 | TGCAGTGCTAGAGAAGGGACAGGGTGGGGCACAGATACGCAGTATTTT | CSAREGTGWGTDTQYF
many | TRBJ2-7 | TRBD2 | TRBV28 | TGTGCCAGCAGTCCTGGATCAGGGAACTGGCTACCGAAACTAGCGGGAAGGTACTACGAGCAGTACTTC | CASSPGSGNWLPKLAGRYYEQYF
few | TRBJ1-6 | - | TRBV12-3/TRBV12-4 | TGTGCCAGCAGTTTTAAAAGGACAGATAATTCACCCCTCCACTTT | CASSFKRTDNSPLHF
many | TRBJ2-1 | TRBD2 | TRBV2 | TGTGCCACCCAGAGGGATGCTAGCGGGAGAGGGAATGAGCAGTTCTTC | CATQRDASGRGNEQFF
many | TRBJ1-1 | - | TRBV19 | TGTGCCAGTAGTACCTCAGGACAGTCTGAAGCTTTCTTT | CASSTSGQSEAFF
many | TRBJ1-2 | - | TRBV2 | TGTGCCAGCAGACAGGGTCTGGGCTATGGCTACACCTTC | CASRQGLGYGYTF
few | TRBJ2-1 | TRBD2 | TRBV20-1 | TGCAGTGCTAGAGCCCCTAGCGGGGGCTACAATGAGCAGTTCTTC | CSARAPSGGYNEQFF